This T cell receptor beta chain was observed in a study of T cell repertoires in cytomegalovirus infection. About the research overall: Public signatures in TCR beta pointed to CMV infection and matching HLA type.

TCRdb called the reads again in MiXCR, with one record for every CDR3 protein. Among more than 650,000 distinct CDR3 sequences listed, less than 40% were seen once. On this clonotype itself: At one end, the junction sequence differs from germline, possibly due to a read error.

The sample comprised PBMCs. The receptor's source is a human donor in good health (CMV status not recorded). Some clones in this sample may be carry-over from other donors' samples.

This CDR3 is CASSPGPGKGETQYF. The DNA for the CDR3 is TGTGCTAGCAGCCCGGGGCCGGGGAAGGGGGAGACCCAGTACTTC. The V and J genes are TRBV7-6 and TRBJ2-5; D possibly matches TRBD1 or TRBD2 (5 bases each). CDR3 length: 15 amino acids. The germline gives CDR1 SGHVS, CDR2 FNYEAQ.